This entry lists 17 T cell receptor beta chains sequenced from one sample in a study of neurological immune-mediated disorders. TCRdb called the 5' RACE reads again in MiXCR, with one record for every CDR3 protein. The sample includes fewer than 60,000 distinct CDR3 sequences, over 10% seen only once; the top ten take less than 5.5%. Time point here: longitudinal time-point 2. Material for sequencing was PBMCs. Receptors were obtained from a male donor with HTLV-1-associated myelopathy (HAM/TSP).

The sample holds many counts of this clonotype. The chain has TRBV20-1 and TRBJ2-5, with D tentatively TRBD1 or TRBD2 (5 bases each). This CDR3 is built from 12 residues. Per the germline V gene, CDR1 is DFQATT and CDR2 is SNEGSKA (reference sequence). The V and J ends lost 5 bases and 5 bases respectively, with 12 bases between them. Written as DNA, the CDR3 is TGCAGTGCTCAGGGACCGGCGGAGACCCAGTACTTC. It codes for CSAQGPAETQYF.

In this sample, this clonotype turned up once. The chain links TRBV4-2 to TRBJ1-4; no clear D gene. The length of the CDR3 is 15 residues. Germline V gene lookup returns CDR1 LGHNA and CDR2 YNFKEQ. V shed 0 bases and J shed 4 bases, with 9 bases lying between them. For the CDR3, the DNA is TGTGCCAGCAGCCAAGATAGGGCAGTTAATGAAAAACTGTTTTTT. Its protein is CASSQDRAVNEKLFF.

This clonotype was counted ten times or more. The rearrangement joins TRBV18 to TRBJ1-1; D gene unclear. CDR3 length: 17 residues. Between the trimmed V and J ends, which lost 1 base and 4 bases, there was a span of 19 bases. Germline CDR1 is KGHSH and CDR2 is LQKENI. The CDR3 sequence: CASSPQLRPSRGTEAFF. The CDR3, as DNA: TGTGCCAGCTCACCACAGCTCAGACCCTCTCGGGGCACTGAAGCTTTCTTT.

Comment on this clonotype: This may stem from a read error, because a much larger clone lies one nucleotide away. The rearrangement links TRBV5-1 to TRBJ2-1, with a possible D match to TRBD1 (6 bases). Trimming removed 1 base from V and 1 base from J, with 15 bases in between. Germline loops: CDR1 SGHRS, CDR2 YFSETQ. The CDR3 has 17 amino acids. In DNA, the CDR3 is TGCGCCAGCAGCTTGATGACAGGAATGAGATCCTACAATGAGCAGTTCTTC. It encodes CASSLMTGMRSYNEQFF.

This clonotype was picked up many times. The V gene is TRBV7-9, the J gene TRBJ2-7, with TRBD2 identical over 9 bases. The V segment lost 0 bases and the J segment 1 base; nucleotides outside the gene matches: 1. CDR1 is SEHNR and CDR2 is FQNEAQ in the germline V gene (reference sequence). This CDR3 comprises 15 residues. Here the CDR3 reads CASSLASGGSYEQYF. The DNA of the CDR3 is TGTGCCAGCAGCTTAGCTAGCGGGGGTTCCTACGAGCAGTACTTC. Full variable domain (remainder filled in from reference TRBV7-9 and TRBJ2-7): DTGVSQNPRHKITKRGQNVTFRCDPISEHNRLYWYRQTLGQGPEFLTYFQNEAQLEKSRLLSDRFSAERPKGSFSTLEIQRTEQGDSAMYLCASSLASGGSYEQYFGPGTRLTVT.

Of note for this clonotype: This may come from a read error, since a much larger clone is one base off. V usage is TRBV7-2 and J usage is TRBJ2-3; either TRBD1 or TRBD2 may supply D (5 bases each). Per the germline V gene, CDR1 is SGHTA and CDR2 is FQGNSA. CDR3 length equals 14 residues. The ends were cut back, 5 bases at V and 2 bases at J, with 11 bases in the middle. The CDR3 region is CASSDRGDTDTQYF. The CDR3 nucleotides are TGTGCCAGCAGCGATAGAGGGGACACAGATACGCAGTATTTT.

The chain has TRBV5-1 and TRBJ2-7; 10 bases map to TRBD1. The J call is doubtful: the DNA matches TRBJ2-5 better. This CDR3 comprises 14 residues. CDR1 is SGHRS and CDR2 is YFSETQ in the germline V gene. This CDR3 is CASSLMGQGETQYF. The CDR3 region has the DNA TGCGCCAGCAGTTTGATGGGACAGGGGGAGACCCAGTACTTC.

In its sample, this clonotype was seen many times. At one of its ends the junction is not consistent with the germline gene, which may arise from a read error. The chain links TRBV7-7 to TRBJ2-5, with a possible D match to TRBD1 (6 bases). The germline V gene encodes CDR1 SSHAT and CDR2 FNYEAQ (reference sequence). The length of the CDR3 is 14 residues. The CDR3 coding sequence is TGTGCTAGCAGCTTCAGGGGTGGGCAAGAGACCCAGTACTTC. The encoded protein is CASSFRGGQETQYF.

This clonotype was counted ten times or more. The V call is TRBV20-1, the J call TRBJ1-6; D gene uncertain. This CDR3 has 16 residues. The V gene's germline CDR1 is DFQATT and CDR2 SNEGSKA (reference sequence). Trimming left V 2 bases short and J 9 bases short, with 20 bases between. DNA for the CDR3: TGCAGTGCTAGACCCTTTGGACCCCGAGAGGGTTCACCCCTCCACTTT. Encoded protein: CSARPFGPREGSPLHF.

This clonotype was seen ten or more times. The CDR3 here is CASSFTTGETQYF. The CDR3 region has the DNA TGCGCCAGCAGCTTTACAACCGGGGAGACCCAGTACTTC. This chain links TRBV5-1 with TRBJ2-5; D not certain. Trimming left V 2 bases short and J 5 bases short, with 10 bases between. In germline, CDR1 is SGHRS, CDR2 YFSETQ. The CDR3 runs 13 residues.

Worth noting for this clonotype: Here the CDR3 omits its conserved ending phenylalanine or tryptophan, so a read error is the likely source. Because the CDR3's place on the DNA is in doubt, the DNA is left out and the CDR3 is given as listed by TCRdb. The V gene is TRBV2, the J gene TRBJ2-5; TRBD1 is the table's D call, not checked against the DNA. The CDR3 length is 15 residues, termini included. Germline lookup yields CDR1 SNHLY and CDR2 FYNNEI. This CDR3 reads CASSYRDPTPGTQNL.

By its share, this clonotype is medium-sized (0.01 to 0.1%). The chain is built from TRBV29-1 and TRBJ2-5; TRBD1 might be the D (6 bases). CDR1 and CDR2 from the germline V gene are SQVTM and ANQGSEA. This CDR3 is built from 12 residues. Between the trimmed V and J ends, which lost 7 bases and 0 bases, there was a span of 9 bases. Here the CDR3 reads CSGRDNQETQYF. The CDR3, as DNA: TGCAGCGGCCGGGACAACCAAGAGACCCAGTACTTC.

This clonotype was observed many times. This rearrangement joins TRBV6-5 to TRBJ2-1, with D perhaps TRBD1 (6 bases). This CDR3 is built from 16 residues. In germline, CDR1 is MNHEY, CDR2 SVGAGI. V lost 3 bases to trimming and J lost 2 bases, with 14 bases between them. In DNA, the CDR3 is TGTGCCAGCAGTTATGGCACAGGGTCGACCTACAATGAGCAGTTCTTC. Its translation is CASSYGTGSTYNEQFF.

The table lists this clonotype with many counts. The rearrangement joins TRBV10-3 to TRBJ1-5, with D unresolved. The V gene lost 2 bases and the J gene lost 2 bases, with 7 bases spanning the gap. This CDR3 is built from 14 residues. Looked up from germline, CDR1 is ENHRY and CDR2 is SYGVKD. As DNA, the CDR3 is TGTGCCATCAGTGAGGACAATGGCAATCAGCCCCAGCATTTT. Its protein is CAISEDNGNQPQHF.

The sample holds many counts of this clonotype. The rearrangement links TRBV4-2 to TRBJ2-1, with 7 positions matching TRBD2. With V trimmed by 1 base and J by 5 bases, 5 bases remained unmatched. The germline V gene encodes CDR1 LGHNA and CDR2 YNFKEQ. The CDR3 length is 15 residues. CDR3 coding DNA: TGTGCCAGCAGCCAAGGTTTGGGACTAAACAATGAGCAGTTCTTC. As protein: CASSQGLGLNNEQFF.

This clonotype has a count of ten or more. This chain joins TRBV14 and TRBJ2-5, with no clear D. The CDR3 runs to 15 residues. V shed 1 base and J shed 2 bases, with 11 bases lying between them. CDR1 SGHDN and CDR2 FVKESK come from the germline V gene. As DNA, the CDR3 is TGTGCCAGCAGCCAAGTTACCCCCTATCAAGAGACCCAGTACTTC. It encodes CASSQVTPYQETQYF.

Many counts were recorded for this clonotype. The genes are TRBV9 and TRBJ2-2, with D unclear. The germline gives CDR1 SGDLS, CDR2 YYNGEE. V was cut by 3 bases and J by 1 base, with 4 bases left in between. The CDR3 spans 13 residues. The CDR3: CASSDGNTGELFF. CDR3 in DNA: TGTGCCAGCAGCGACGGGAACACCGGGGAGCTGTTTTTT. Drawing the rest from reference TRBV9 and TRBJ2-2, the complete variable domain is DSGVTQTPKHLITATGQRVTLRCSPRSGDLSVYWYQQSLDQGLQFLIQYYNGEERAKGNILERFSAQQFPDLHSELNLSSLELGDSALYFCASSDGNTGELFFGEGSRLTVL.